This TCR beta chain was sequenced for a study of shared clonotypes between healthy human individuals. Assay: immunoSEQ multiplex PCR; the TCRdb copy retains only in-frame clones and omits some. Of 530,000 or so clones listed, around 79% are singletons. V was clipped by 5 bases and J by 5 bases; unmatched bases: 4. The CDR3 totals 14 residues. Germline-derived CDR1 and CDR2 are KGHSH and LQKENI. With regard to this clone: The same CDR3 is also encoded by other DNA sequences in this sample.

Sample: PBMCs. This sequence was found in a woman between 40 and 55 years old in good health. Some clones in this sample may be carry-over from other donors' samples. The chain couples TRBV18 to TRBJ2-5; 11 positions match TRBD1. The CDR3 nucleotides are TGTGCCAGCTCAGCGGGACAGGGGGGTGAGACCCAGTACTTC. This translates into CASSAGQGGETQYF.